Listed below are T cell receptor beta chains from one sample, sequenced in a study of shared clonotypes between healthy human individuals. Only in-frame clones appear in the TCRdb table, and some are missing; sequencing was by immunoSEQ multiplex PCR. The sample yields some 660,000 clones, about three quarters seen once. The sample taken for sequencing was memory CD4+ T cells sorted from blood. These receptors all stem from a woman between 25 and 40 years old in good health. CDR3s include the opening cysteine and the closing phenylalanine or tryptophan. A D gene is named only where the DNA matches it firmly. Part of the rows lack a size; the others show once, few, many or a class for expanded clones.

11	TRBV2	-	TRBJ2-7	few	TGTGCCAGCAGTATCCTCTACGAGCAGTACTTC	CASSILYEQYF
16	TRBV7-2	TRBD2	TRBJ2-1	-	TGTGCCAGCAGCTTAGACGGCGGGAGGTCCTACAATGAGCAGTTCTTC	CASSLDGGRSYNEQFF
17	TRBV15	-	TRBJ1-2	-	TGTGCCACCAGCAGAGGGGGGGTAATAGGCCAGAGCTATGGCTACACCTTC	CATSRGGVIGQSYGYTF
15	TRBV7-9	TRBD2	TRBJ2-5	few	TGTGCCAGCAGCCCAACGGGAGGGCGCCAAGAGACCCAGTACTTC	CASSPTGGRQETQYF
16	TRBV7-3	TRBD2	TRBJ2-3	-	TGTGCCAGCAGCTATCGGGGCGGGAGCGGCACAGATACGCAGTATTTT	CASSYRGGSGTDTQYF
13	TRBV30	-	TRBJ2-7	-	TGTGCCTGGAGTGTTGGTCAGATCTACGAGCAGTACTTC	CAWSVGQIYEQYF
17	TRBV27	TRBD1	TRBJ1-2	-	TGTGCCAGCAGTTTATCCATCCGGACAGGGGACCTCAATGGCTACACCTTC	CASSLSIRTGDLNGYTF
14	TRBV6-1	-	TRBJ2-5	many	TGTGCCAGCAAACCCGGGACGTACTCAGAGACCCAGTACTTC	CASKPGTYSETQYF
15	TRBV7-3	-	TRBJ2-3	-	TGTGCCAGCAGCTTAACGGGGACTGAGACAGATACGCAGTATTTT	CASSLTGTETDTQYF
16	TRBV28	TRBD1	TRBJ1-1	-	TGTGCCAGCAGTCCCCAGGGGGCAGTCGTGAACACTGAAGCTTTCTTT	CASSPQGAVVNTEAFF
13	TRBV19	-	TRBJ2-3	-	TGTGCCAGTAGTATGTCAAGAGGTCATACGCAGTATTTT	CASSMSRGHTQYF
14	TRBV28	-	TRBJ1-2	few	TGTGCCAGCAGTTTCGGAACAGCGAGCTATGGCTACACCTTC	CASSFGTASYGYTF
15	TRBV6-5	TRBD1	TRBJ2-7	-	TGTGCCAGCAGACGGACAGGGGACTCCTCCTACGAGCAGTACTTC	CASRRTGDSSYEQYF
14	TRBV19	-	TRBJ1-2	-	TGTGCCAGTAGTATAGACCACCCGGGCTCCGGCTACACCTTC	CASSIDHPGSGYTF
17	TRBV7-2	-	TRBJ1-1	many	TGTGCCAGCAGCAGGACCGCCCTCACTCTAATGAACACTGAAGCTTTCTTT	CASSRTALTLMNTEAFF
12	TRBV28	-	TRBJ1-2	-	TGTGCCAGCAGCCCGGGACTCTGGGGCTACACCTTC	CASSPGLWGYTF
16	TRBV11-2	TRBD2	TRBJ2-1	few	TGTGCCAGCAGCTACCAGGGACTAGCTGGTTACAATGAGCAGTTCTTC	CASSYQGLAGYNEQFF
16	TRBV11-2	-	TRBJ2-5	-	TGTGCCAGCACCCTCCAGGGCGGGTCCAGTAGGGAGACCCAGTACTTC	CASTLQGGSSRETQYF
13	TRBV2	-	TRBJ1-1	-	TGTGCCAGCAGGAAGAAGGATACCACTGAAGCTTTCTTT	CASRKKDTTEAFF
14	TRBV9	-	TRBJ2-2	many	TGTGCCAGCAACACGGGAGTGGCCACCGGGGAGCTGTTTTTT	CASNTGVATGELFF
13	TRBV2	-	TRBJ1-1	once	TGTGCCAGCTGGGCAGGCCCCACAGGTGAAGCTTTCTTT	CASWAGPTGEAFF
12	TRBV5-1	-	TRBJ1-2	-	TGCGCCAGCCGCGACCTTCATGATGGCTACACCTTC	CASRDLHDGYTF
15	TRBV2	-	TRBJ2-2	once	TGTGCCAGCAGTGAAGCGACGACTTCCACCGGGGAGCTGTTTTTT	CASSEATTSTGELFF
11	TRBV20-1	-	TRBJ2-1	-	TGCAGTGCCCCCGATAGGACCTATCAGTTCTTC	CSAPDRTYQFF
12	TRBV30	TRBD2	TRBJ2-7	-	TGTGCCTGGACTAGCGGCTCCTACGAGCAGTACTTC	CAWTSGSYEQYF
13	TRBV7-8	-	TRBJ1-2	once	TGTGCCAGCAGCTACTCGCAGGGTCATGGCTACACCTTC	CASSYSQGHGYTF
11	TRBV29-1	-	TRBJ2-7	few	TGCAGCGTTGATGGGATCGACGAGCAGTACTTC	CSVDGIDEQYF
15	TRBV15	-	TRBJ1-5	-	TGTGCCACCAGCAGAGATCCATATAGCAATCAGCCCCAGCATTTT	CATSRDPYSNQPQHF
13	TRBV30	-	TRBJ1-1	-	TGTGCCTGGAGTACTAGTATGAACACTGAAGCTTTCTTT	CAWSTSMNTEAFF
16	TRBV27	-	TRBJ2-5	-	TGTGCCAGCAGTGCCTCGCAAGGAGTTGGGATAGGGACCCAGTACTTC	CASSASQGVGIGTQYF
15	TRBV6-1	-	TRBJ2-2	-	TGTGCCAGCGCGCTGACGGGATTAGACACCGGGGAGCTGTTTTTT	CASALTGLDTGELFF
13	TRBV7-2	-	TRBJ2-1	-	TGTGCCAGCAGCTTAGGTGGGGGCAATGAGCAGTTCTTC	CASSLGGGNEQFF
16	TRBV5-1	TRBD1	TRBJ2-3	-	TGCGCCAGCAGCTTGGGGACAGGGTGGAGGTCAGATACGCAGTATTTT	CASSLGTGWRSDTQYF
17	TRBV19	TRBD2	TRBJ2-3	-	TGTGCCAGCTCTTTGAGGAGCGGGGGGTTTCGAACAGATACGCAGTATTTT	CASSLRSGGFRTDTQYF
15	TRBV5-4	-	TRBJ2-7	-	TGTGCCAGCAGCTTGGGTGCCCTCAGAGGGGGCGAGCAGTACTTC	CASSLGALRGGEQYF
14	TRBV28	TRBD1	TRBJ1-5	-	TGTGCCAGCAAAACCGGGACAGTAAACCTGCCCCAGCATTTT	CASKTGTVNLPQHF
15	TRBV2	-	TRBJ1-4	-	TGTGCCAGCACTCCGGGCCCCCAGGGTTTTGAAAAACTGTTTTTT	CASTPGPQGFEKLFF
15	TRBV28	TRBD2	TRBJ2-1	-	TGTGCCAGCAGTTCAGGCGGGAGGCGCGACAATGAGCAGTTCTTC	CASSSGGRRDNEQFF
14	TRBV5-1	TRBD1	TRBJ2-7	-	TGCGCCAGCAGCCCCCTGAGACAGGGTTTCGAGCAGTACTTC	CASSPLRQGFEQYF
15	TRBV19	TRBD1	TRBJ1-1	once	TGTGCCAGTAGTGTGACAGGGGGATTGAACACTGAAGCTTTCTTT	CASSVTGGLNTEAFF
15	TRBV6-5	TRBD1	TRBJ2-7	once	TGTGCCAGCAGCTACGACCGGGACAGTTACTACGAGCAGTACTTC	CASSYDRDSYYEQYF
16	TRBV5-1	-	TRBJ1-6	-	TGCGCCAGCAGCTTTACGACGGATCCATTGGATTCACCCCTCCACTTT	CASSFTTDPLDSPLHF